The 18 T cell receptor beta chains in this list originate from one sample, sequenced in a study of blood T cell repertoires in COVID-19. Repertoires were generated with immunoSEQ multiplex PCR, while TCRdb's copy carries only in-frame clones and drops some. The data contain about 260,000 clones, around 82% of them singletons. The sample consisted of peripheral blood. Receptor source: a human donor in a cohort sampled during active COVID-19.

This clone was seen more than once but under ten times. This CDR3 is CASSEMGVAGGRRETQYF. The DNA of the CDR3 is TGTGCCAGCAGTGAAATGGGAGTAGCGGGAGGCCGGCGAGAGACCCAGTACTTC. The chain joins TRBV6-1 to TRBJ2-5; 10 nucleotides line up with TRBD2. Germline V gene data show CDR1 as MNHNS and CDR2 as SASEGT. The CDR3 is 18 residues long. V lost 2 bases to trimming and J lost 4 bases; unmatched junction nucleotides: 13.

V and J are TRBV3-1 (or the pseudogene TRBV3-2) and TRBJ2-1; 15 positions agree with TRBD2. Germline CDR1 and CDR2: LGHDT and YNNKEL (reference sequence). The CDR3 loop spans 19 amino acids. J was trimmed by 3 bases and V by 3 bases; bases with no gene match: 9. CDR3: CASSHSGTSGGPVYNEQFF. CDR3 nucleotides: TGTGCCAGCAGCCACTCCGGGACTAGCGGGGGGCCAGTCTACAATGAGCAGTTCTTC.

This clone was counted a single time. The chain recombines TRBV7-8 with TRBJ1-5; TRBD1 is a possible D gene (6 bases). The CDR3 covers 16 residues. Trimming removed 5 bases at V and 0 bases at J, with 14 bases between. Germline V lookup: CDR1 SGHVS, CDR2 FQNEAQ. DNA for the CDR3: TGTGCCAGCAGCCTAGGGCCACAGGGTAGCAATCAGCCCCAGCATTTT. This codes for CASSLGPQGSNQPQHF.

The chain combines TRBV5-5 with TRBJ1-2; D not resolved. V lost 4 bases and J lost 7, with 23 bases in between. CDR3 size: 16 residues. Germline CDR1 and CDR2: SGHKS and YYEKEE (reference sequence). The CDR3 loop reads CASSDQVEGFLVGYTF. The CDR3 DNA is TGTGCCAGCAGCGATCAGGTTGAGGGATTCCTGGTTGGCTACACCTTC.

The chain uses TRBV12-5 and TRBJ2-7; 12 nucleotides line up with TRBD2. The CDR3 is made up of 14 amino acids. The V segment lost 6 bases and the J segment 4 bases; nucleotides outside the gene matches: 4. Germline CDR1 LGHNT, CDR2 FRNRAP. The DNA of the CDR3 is TGTGCTAGTGGACTGACTAGCGGGAGTTACGAGCAGTACTTC. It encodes CASGLTSGSYEQYF.

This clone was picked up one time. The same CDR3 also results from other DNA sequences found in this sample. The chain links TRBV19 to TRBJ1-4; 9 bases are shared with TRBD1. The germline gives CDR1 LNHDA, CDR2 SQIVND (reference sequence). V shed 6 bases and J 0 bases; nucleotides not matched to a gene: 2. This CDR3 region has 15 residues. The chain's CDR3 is CASRGQGATNEKLFF. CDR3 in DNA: TGTGCCAGTAGGGGACAGGGAGCAACTAATGAAAAACTGTTTTTT.

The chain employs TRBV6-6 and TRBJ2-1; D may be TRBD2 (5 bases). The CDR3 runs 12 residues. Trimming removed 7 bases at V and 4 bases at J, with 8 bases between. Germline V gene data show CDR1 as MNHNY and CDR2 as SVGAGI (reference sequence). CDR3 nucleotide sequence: TGTGCCAGCATCGGGGTTTACAATGAGCAGTTCTTC. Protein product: CASIGVYNEQFF.

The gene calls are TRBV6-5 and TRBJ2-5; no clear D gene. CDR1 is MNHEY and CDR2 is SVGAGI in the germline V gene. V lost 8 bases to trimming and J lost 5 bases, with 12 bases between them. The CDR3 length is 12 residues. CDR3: CASGVKRETQYF. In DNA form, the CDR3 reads TGTGCCAGCGGCGTAAAGAGGGAGACCCAGTACTTC.

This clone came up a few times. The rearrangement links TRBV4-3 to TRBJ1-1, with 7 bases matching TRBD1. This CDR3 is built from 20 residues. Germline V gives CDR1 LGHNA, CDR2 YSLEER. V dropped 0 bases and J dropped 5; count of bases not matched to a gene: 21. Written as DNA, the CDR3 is TGCGCCAGCAGCCAAGATCAGACAGCCGGGACAGTGACTTTTCGGACTGAAGCTTTCTTT. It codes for CASSQDQTAGTVTFRTEAFF.

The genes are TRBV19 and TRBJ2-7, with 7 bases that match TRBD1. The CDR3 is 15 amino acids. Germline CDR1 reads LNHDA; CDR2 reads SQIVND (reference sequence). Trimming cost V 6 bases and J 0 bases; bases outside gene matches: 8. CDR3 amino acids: CASSPQGFGSYEQYF. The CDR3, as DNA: TGTGCCAGTAGCCCACAGGGGTTTGGCTCCTACGAGCAGTACTTC.

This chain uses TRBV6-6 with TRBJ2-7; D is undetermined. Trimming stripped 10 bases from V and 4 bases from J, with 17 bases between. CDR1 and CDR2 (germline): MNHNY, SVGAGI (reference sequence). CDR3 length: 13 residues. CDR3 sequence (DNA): TGTGCCACTGCCTACTCAGGTGGATACGAGCAGTACTTC. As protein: CATAYSGGYEQYF.

The CDR3 reads CASSMPTVVLYTDTQYF. For the CDR3, the DNA is TGTGCCAGCAGCATGCCTACAGTAGTTCTATACACAGATACGCAGTATTTT. This chain links TRBV7-2 with TRBJ2-3, with unresolved D. The CDR3 runs to 17 residues. CDR1 is SGHTA, CDR2 FQGNSA, per germline. The ends were cut back, 5 bases at V and 2 bases at J, with 20 bases in the middle.

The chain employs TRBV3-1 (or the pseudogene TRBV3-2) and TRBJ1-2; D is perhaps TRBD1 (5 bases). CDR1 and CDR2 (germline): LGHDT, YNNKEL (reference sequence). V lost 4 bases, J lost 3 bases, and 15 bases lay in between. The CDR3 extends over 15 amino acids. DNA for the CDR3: TGTGCCAGCAGCCGACACCAGACAGCAGACTATGGCTACACCTTC. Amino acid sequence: CASSRHQTADYGYTF.

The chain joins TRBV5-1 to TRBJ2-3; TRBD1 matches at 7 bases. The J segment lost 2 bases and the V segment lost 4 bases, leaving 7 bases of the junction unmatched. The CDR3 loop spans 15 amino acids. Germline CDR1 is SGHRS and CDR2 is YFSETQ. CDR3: CASSRDSLNTDTQYF. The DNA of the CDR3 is TGCGCCAGCAGCCGGGACAGTTTGAACACAGATACGCAGTATTTT.

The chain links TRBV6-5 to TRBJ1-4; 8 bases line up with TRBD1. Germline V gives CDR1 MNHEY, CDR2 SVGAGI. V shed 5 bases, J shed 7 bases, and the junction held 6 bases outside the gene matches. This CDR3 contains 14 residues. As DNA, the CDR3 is TGTGCCAGCAGTCCCAGACAGGGGCGTGAAAAACTGTTTTTT. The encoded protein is CASSPRQGREKLFF.

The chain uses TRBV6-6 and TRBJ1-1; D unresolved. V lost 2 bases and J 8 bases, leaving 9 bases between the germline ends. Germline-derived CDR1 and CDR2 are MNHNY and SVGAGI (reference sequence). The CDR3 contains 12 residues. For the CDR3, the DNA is TGTGCCAGCAGTTACGGATCGAGGGAAGCTTTCTTT. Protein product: CASSYGSREAFF.

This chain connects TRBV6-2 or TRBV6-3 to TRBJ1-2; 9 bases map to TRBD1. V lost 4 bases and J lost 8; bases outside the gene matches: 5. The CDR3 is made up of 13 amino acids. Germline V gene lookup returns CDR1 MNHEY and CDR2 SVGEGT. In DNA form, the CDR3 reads TGTGCCAGCAGTTCCTTAACAGGGGGCGGCTACACCTTC. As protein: CASSSLTGGGYTF.

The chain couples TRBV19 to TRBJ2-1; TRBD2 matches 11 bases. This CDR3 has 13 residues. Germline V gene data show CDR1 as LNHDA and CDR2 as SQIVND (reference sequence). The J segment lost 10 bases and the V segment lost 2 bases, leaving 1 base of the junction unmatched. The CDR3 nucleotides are TGTGCCAGTAGTATACGACTAGCGGGGGAGCAGTTCTTC. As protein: CASSIRLAGEQFF.